These T cell receptor beta chains were read from a single sample in a study of blood T cell repertoires in COVID-19. The protocol was immunoSEQ multiplex PCR, while the TCRdb copy is restricted to in-frame clones and leaves out a portion. The sample carries 240,000 or so clones, 86% recorded once. Sequencing was done on a sample of peripheral blood. The receptors here all came from a man in his 60s with acute or convalescent COVID-19. CDR3s leave out the opening cysteine and the closing phenylalanine or tryptophan.

J gene | V gene | CDR3 length | CDR3 protein
TRBJ2-7 | TRBV2 | 11 | ASSVGGGDEQY
TRBJ1-4 | TRBV6-1 | 12 | ASSERGGNEKLF
TRBJ1-1 | TRBV23-1 | 10 | ASSHPNTEAF
TRBJ2-7 | TRBV28 | 13 | ASSPSGRATYEQY
TRBJ2-1 | TRBV19 | 13 | ASSIDQRPYNEQF
TRBJ2-5 | TRBV18 | 10 | ASSLQGETQY
TRBJ1-5 | TRBV19 | 13 | AGSSDREFRQPQH
TRBJ2-7 | TRBV4-2 | 13 | ASSQPGGPEYEQY
TRBJ2-1 | TRBV9 | 13 | ASSGGLAGVNEQF
TRBJ1-6 | TRBV4-2 | 14 | ASSQDGAGFNSPLH